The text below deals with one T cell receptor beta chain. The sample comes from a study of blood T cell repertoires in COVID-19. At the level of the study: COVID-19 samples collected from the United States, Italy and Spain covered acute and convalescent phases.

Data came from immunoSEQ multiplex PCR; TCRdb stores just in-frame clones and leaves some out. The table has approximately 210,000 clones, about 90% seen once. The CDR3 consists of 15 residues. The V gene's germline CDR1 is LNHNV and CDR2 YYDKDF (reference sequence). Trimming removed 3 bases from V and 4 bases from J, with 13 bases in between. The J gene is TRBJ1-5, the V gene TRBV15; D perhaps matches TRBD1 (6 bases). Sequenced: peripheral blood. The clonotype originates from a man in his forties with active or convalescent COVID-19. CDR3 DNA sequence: TGTGCCACCAGCAGTCCAGGGACACCGAATCAGCCCCAGCATTTT. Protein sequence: CATSSPGTPNQPQHF.